Included here is one TCR beta chain sequence, with context. This specimen belongs to a study of blood T cell repertoires in COVID-19. The table came from immunoSEQ multiplex PCR; TCRdb's copy has only in-frame clones and leaves some out. The sample contains about 110,000 clones, roughly 80% of which appear only once. Sequencing was carried out using peripheral blood. The clonotype originates from a woman in her sixties or seventies with acute or convalescent COVID-19.

DNA of the CDR3: TGTGCCAGCAGGGCAGTCCCGGGAGATACGCAGTATTTT. Amino acids: CASRAVPGDTQYF. This sequence joins TRBV2 and TRBJ2-3; D call uncertain. This CDR3 spans 13 amino acids. Germline values: CDR1 SNHLY, CDR2 FYNNEI. V was cut by 6 bases and J by 5 bases, with 12 bases left in between.